A single sample is the source of the 8 T cell receptor beta chains below, sequenced in a study of T cell responses to AZD1222 COVID-19 vaccine. Only in-frame clones appear in the TCRdb table, and some are missing; sequencing was by immunoSEQ multiplex PCR. The repertoire holds roughly 130,000 clones, over 75% seen once, with over 6.5% in the top ten. Specimen: peripheral blood, collected on day 0 of AZD1222 vaccination. These receptors were taken from an adult in good health.

The CDR3, as DNA: TGTGCCAGCAGCCCACGGCGGGACAGGGCGGATCAGCCCCAGCATTTT. This codes for CASSPRRDRADQPQHF. V gene TRBV7-8 combines with J gene TRBJ1-5; the match to TRBD1 covers 9 bases. The CDR3 is 16 amino acids. Germline V gene data show CDR1 as SGHVS and CDR2 as FQNEAQ. V was pared by 5 bases and J by 5 bases, with 10 bases of the junction left unmatched.

The V and J genes are TRBV27 and TRBJ2-2; D assignment may be TRBD1 or TRBD2 (5 bases each). The CDR3 runs 19 residues. V gave up 2 bases and J gave up 7 bases, with 26 bases separating them. Germline-derived CDR1 and CDR2 are MNHEY and SMNVEV (reference sequence). CDR3 protein: CASSLKVRGSGRADGELFF. CDR3 in DNA: TGTGCCAGCAGTTTAAAGGTTCGGGGCTCGGGCCGTGCGGACGGGGAGCTGTTTTTT.

The V call is TRBV10-1, the J call TRBJ2-5; possibly TRBD1 or TRBD2 for D (5 bases each). This CDR3 has 14 residues. Between the trimmed V and J ends, which lost 0 bases and 8 bases, there was a span of 13 bases. The germline V gene encodes CDR1 WNHNN and CDR2 SYGVQD (reference sequence). CDR3 bases: TGCGCCAGCAGTGAGTCGGGTGTGGGGGAAACCCAGTACTTC. Translation: CASSESGVGETQYF.

The chain combines TRBV6-5 with TRBJ1-5; 8 nucleotides agree with TRBD1. V dropped 5 bases and J dropped 2; count of bases not matched to a gene: 5. The CDR3 is 15 amino acids. Looked up from germline, CDR1 is MNHEY and CDR2 is SVGAGI. CDR3 sequence reads: CASSTLTGGNQPQHF. DNA for the CDR3: TGTGCCAGCAGTACACTGACAGGGGGCAATCAGCCCCAGCATTTT.

In DNA, the CDR3 is TGTGCCAGCAGCCCCAGGACGGATATCAATGAGCAGTTCTTC. Its protein is CASSPRTDINEQFF. V gene TRBV13 combines with J gene TRBJ2-1; D call uncertain. Per germline, CDR1 PRHDT and CDR2 FYEKMQ (reference sequence). The CDR3 covers 14 residues. V lost 5 bases and J 6 bases, leaving 14 bases between the germline ends.

J is TRBJ2-7 and V is TRBV9; 8 nucleotides align to TRBD1. With 5 bases clipped from V and 1 base from J, the junction kept 11 bases outside the gene matches. Germline CDR1 SGDLS, CDR2 YYNGEE. The CDR3 covers 16 residues. CDR3 amino acids: CASSSAGTGPSYEQYF. In nucleotides, the CDR3 is TGTGCCAGCAGTTCCGCGGGGACAGGACCATCCTACGAGCAGTACTTC.

This chain joins TRBV11-2 and TRBJ2-7, with 7 bases lining up with TRBD1. The CDR3 consists of 13 residues. With 6 bases clipped from V and 5 bases from J, the junction kept 7 bases outside the gene matches. Germline CDR1 is SGHAT and CDR2 is FQNNGV. The CDR3 sequence is CASSTGVEDEQYF. In DNA form, the CDR3 reads TGTGCCAGCAGTACAGGGGTCGAAGACGAGCAGTACTTC.

A word on this clone: Different DNA sequences within this sample yield the same CDR3. The V call is TRBV9, the J call TRBJ2-3; D ambiguous. V was cut by 2 bases and J by 1 base, with 2 bases left in between. This CDR3 spans 12 amino acids. CDR1 and CDR2 (germline): SGDLS, YYNGEE. Here the CDR3 DNA reads TGTGCCAGCAGCGTCCGCACAGATACGCAGTATTTT. Protein product: CASSVRTDTQYF.